This T cell receptor (beta chain) was documented in a study of T cell repertoires in cytomegalovirus infection (dated by TCRdb to about 2019). Turning to the overall study: Recently identified HLA-C-restricted CMV epitopes, whose presentation resists viral immunomodulation, were targeted by peptide stimulations together with well-studied HLA-B-restricted epitopes. Donor HLA type was relevant to the analysis, because carriage of CMV infection together with the matching HLA type was indicated by public TCR beta signatures. Beyond this particular receptor, the publication reports: The ex vivo response was dominated by HLA-C-restricted CMV-specific TCR beta clonotypes, which also provided the single most frequent clonotype in two of eight donors. Carriers of CMV infection plus the relevant HLA type were discriminated by the cumulative frequency of public TCR beta family members in the study cohort and in an independent roughly 370-donor cohort.

This sample was sequenced with an Illumina HiSeq 1500. TCRdb passed the public sequencing reads through fastp at Q25 and MiXCR, retaining productive beta sequences. When rows share a CDR3 protein, they turn into one entry using the most common DNA and genes. Within this sample are about 570,000 distinct CDR3 sequences, with about 40% of them counted one time only. Jointly, the top ten make up around 48% of the sample. What the treatment or condition label conveys for this sample: in vitro stimulation with specific CMV peptide epitopes to enrich CMV-specific T cells. This clonotype has a handful of counts. It lacks a known antigen. One end of the junction is discordant with germline, which a read error may explain. The CDR3 has 16 amino acids, counting the end cysteine and phenylalanine. Only the CDR3 part of the read is kept: 48 bases, read in frame from the first base. CDR1 MGHRA and CDR2 YSYEKL were looked up in the germline V gene.

Recombination joined TRBV4-1 with TRBJ1-4; too little of a D gene remains to name it. Sequenced here: cultured PBMCs, sampled from culture after CMV antigen stimulation. This clonotype was sampled from a human donor in good health (CMV status not recorded). Some clones in this sample may be carry-over from other donors' samples. At the DNA level, the sequence is TGTGCCAGCAGCCAAGTGGTCGGTGGGCATAATGAAAAACTGTTTTTT. This codes for CASSQVVGGHNEKLFF.